Each of the 21 T cell receptor beta chains below was sequenced from the same sample in a study of blood T cell repertoires in COVID-19. Assay: immunoSEQ multiplex PCR; the TCRdb copy retains only in-frame clones and omits some. The sample has some 510,000 clones, approximately 90% seen once; the top ten hold over 1.5%. Sequencing was done on a sample of PBMCs or T cells enriched from blood (not recorded which). All receptors come from a woman in her forties who had recovered from COVID-19.

Worth noting for this clone: The sample contains more than one DNA sequence encoding this CDR3. The rearrangement joins TRBV7-9 to TRBJ2-5, with D hard to call. V was shortened by 4 bases and J by 2 bases, with 2 bases between the two germline ends. CDR1 and CDR2 from the germline V gene are SEHNR and FQNEAQ (reference sequence). CDR3 size: 11 residues. The CDR3 protein is CASSSQETQYF. Written as DNA, the CDR3 is TGTGCCAGCAGCTCGCAAGAGACCCAGTACTTC.

V gene TRBV18 combines with J gene TRBJ2-7, with TRBD1 matching over 7 bases. The CDR3 runs 15 residues. Per the germline V gene, CDR1 is KGHSH and CDR2 is LQKENI. The V gene end was trimmed by 0 bases and the J gene end by 5 bases; junction bases not matched to a gene: 7. Here the CDR3 DNA reads TGTGCCAGCTCACCACCGGGACAGTCGGCGAACGAGCAGTACTTC. Its translation: CASSPPGQSANEQYF.

The J gene is TRBJ2-1, the V gene TRBV4-3, with 8 bases that match TRBD2. Trimming removed 0 bases from V and 12 bases from J; junction bases left unmatched: 10. The CDR3 covers 15 residues. CDR1 and CDR2 from the germline V gene are LGHNA and YSLEER. CDR3: CASSQDGSGGPWQFF. The CDR3 nucleotides are TGCGCCAGCAGCCAAGATGGGTCGGGAGGGCCCTGGCAGTTCTTC.

The chain employs TRBV11-2 and TRBJ1-2; D gene uncertain. Germline V gives CDR1 SGHAT, CDR2 FQNNGV. The CDR3 loop spans 16 amino acids. V gave up 1 base and J gave up 0 bases, with 12 bases separating them. In DNA form, the CDR3 reads TGTGCCAGCAGCTTAGGAGGCCCTACGGCTAACTATGGCTACACCTTC. The encoded protein is CASSLGGPTANYGYTF. Full variable domain (missing parts from reference TRBV11-2 and TRBJ1-2): EAGVAQSPRYKIIEKRQSVAFWCNPISGHATLYWYQQILGQGPKLLIQFQNNGVVDDSQLPKDRFSAERLKGVDSTLKIQPAKLEDSAVYLCASSLGGPTANYGYTFGSGTRLTVV.

CDR3 sequence reads: CASSPPTGWDYGYTF. In DNA, the CDR3 is TGTGCCAGCTCACCACCGACAGGTTGGGACTATGGCTACACCTTC. This sequence joins TRBV18 and TRBJ1-2; TRBD1 might be the D (6 bases). This CDR3 has 15 residues. Between the trimmed V and J ends, which lost 0 bases and 3 bases, there was a span of 11 bases. Germline CDR1 and CDR2: KGHSH and LQKENI.

This clone has only one observation. CDR3 bases: TGCGCCAGCAGCCCCCGGGACAGAAATCAGCCCCAGCATTTT. This sequence encodes CASSPRDRNQPQHF. The chain combines TRBV5-1 with TRBJ1-5, with TRBD1 identical over 7 bases. The junction had 5 bases not matched to a gene; V was cut back by 4 bases and J by 4 bases. The V gene's germline CDR1 is SGHRS and CDR2 YFSETQ. There are 14 residues in the CDR3.

V is TRBV4-1 and J is TRBJ2-5, with 11 bases that match TRBD2. The CDR3 loop spans 15 amino acids. V lost 0 bases to trimming and J lost 6 bases; unmatched junction nucleotides: 3. Germline V lookup: CDR1 MGHRA, CDR2 YSYEKL. Here the CDR3 reads CASSQDTSGRKTQYF. For the CDR3, the DNA is TGCGCCAGCAGCCAAGATACTAGCGGGAGAAAGACCCAGTACTTC.

The table lists this clone with many counts. The genes are TRBV20-1 and TRBJ2-7; D is uncertain. There are 10 residues in the CDR3. CDR1 is DFQATT and CDR2 is SNEGSKA in the germline V gene (reference sequence). V was shortened by 5 bases and J by 5 bases, with 7 bases between the two germline ends. Here the CDR3 DNA reads TGCAGTGCTGGAGTAAACGAGCAGTACTTC. Translated, it gives CSAGVNEQYF.

The V call is TRBV11-3, the J call TRBJ2-7; 10 nucleotides agree with TRBD2. The V gene end was trimmed by 3 bases and the J gene end by 6 bases; junction bases not matched to a gene: 14. The germline V gene encodes CDR1 SGHNT and CDR2 YENEEA. The CDR3 totals 17 residues. The CDR3 here is CASSFRGLAGVGGEQYF. The CDR3 nucleotides read TGTGCCAGCAGCTTCAGGGGCCTAGCGGGAGTCGGTGGCGAGCAGTACTTC.

J is TRBJ1-1 and V is TRBV4-1; possibly TRBD1 for D (5 bases). V was pared by 0 bases and J by 6 bases, with 17 bases between. Per the germline V gene, CDR1 is MGHRA and CDR2 is YSYEKL. The CDR3 sequence is 16 residues long. The CDR3 sequence: CASSQDGWRDSAEAFF. CDR3 sequence (DNA): TGCGCCAGCAGCCAAGATGGATGGAGGGACTCGGCTGAAGCTTTCTTT.

This clone was seen only once. This rearrangement joins TRBV2 to TRBJ2-6, with a weak D call TRBD2 (5 bases). V dropped 7 bases and J dropped 1 base, with 14 bases sitting between them. Germline V gene lookup returns CDR1 SNHLY and CDR2 FYNNEI. CDR3 length: 16 residues. CDR3 residues: CASTPDWNSGANVLTF. CDR3 nucleotide sequence: TGTGCCAGCACTCCGGACTGGAATTCTGGGGCCAACGTCCTGACTTTC.

This clone appeared once. This chain joins TRBV19 and TRBJ1-1; 9 bases agree with TRBD1. The CDR3 covers 17 residues. Germline CDR1 and CDR2: LNHDA and SQIVND (reference sequence). The ends lost 5 bases at V and 4 bases at J; junction bases unmatched: 14. This CDR3 is CASSPWDRETTRTEAFF. In DNA, the CDR3 is TGTGCCAGTAGTCCCTGGGACAGGGAAACGACGCGCACTGAAGCTTTCTTT.

The gene calls are TRBV29-1 and TRBJ2-7, with TRBD1 matching 9 bases. Germline trimming cut 7 bases from V and 7 bases from J; bases unmatched to any gene: 8. Germline CDR1 SQVTM, CDR2 ANQGSEA. The CDR3 totals 12 residues. The CDR3 protein is CSGTGQGMEQYF. The CDR3 region has the DNA TGCAGCGGGACCGGACAGGGGATGGAGCAGTACTTC.

This clone has a handful of counts. The rearrangement uses TRBV7-9 and TRBJ2-5; 13 bases are shared with TRBD2. This CDR3 spans 17 amino acids. The V and J ends lost 2 bases and 5 bases, in that order; junction bases with no gene match: 8. Germline lookup yields CDR1 SEHNR and CDR2 FQNEAQ (reference sequence). The CDR3 DNA is TGTGCCAGCAGCTTAATGGCCGGGACTAGCGGGATCGAGACCCAGTACTTC. Protein sequence: CASSLMAGTSGIETQYF.

The genes are TRBV5-6 and TRBJ1-5; no clear D gene. CDR1 SGHDT and CDR2 YYEEEE come from the germline V gene. V was cut by 0 bases and J by 4 bases, with 11 bases left in between. This CDR3 is built from 15 residues. The CDR3 here is CASSLGAVGNQPQHF. Here the CDR3 DNA reads TGTGCCAGCAGCTTGGGAGCAGTCGGGAATCAGCCCCAGCATTTT. Full variable domain (remainder filled in from reference TRBV5-6 and TRBJ1-5): DAGVTQSPTHLIKTRGQQVTLRCSPKSGHDTVSWYQQALGQGPQFIFQYYEEEERQRGNFPDRFSGHQFPNYSSELNVNALLLGDSALYLCASSLGAVGNQPQHFGDGTRLSIL.

V gene TRBV10-2 combines with J gene TRBJ1-2; D gene uncertain. In germline, CDR1 is WSHSY, CDR2 SAAADI. There are 13 residues in the CDR3. Trimming removed 4 bases at V and 0 bases at J, with 6 bases between. The chain's CDR3 is CASSASANYGYTF. The DNA for the CDR3 is TGCGCCAGCAGTGCCTCGGCTAACTATGGCTACACCTTC.

The chain links TRBV3-1 (or the pseudogene TRBV3-2) to TRBJ2-5, with TRBD2 identical over 9 bases. The CDR3 runs 16 residues. Germline CDR1 LGHDT, CDR2 YNNKEL (reference sequence). V lost 3 bases, J lost 5 bases, and 10 bases stayed unmatched. CDR3 region: CASSQGLADLRETQYF. CDR3 DNA sequence: TGTGCCAGCAGCCAGGGACTAGCAGATCTCCGGGAGACCCAGTACTTC.

The rearrangement joins TRBV30 to TRBJ2-7; D possibly corresponds to TRBD2 (5 bases). Germline V lookup: CDR1 GTSNPN, CDR2 SVGIG (reference sequence). The CDR3 loop spans 13 amino acids. V gave up 0 bases and J gave up 2 bases, with 8 bases separating them. This CDR3 reads CAWSVRGAYEQYF. The CDR3 bases are TGTGCCTGGAGTGTACGGGGAGCCTACGAGCAGTACTTC.

The V call is TRBV6-6, the J call TRBJ2-7; D is perhaps TRBD1 (6 bases). Trimming removed 10 bases from V and 4 bases from J, with 17 bases in between. There are 13 residues in the CDR3. Germline V gene lookup returns CDR1 MNHNY and CDR2 SVGAGI (reference sequence). CDR3 sequence: CATRGQSAYEQYF. CDR3 sequence (DNA): TGTGCCACCAGGGGACAATCAGCTTACGAGCAGTACTTC.

The V and J genes are TRBV19 and TRBJ1-3; possible D gene TRBD1, 6 bases. V lost 3 bases, J lost 8 bases, and 23 bases lay in between. Germline lookup yields CDR1 LNHDA and CDR2 SQIVND (reference sequence). The CDR3 spans 17 residues. DNA for the CDR3: TGTGCCAGTAGTATGGTGAATGACAGGAGCACTCTTTACACCATATATTTT. It codes for CASSMVNDRSTLYTIYF.

The rearrangement joins TRBV9 to TRBJ2-3; no reliable D call. The germline gives CDR1 SGDLS, CDR2 YYNGEE. The V end was cut by 5 bases, the J end by 7 bases, with 11 bases between. The CDR3 runs 12 residues. This CDR3 reads CASSDPGYTQYF. CDR3 coding DNA: TGTGCCAGCAGTGATCCCGGTTATACGCAGTATTTT.